These T cell receptor beta chains were read from a single sample in a study of T-cell reconstitution after alpha-beta-depleted transplantation in children. Each CDR3 protein is one row after TCRdb ran MiXCR on the PCR reads. Of just over 950,000 distinct CDR3 sequences in the sample, roughly 29% were seen once. The material sequenced was PBMCs, mostly from graft donor cells, taken 360 days after TCRalphabeta/CD19-depleted stem cell transplant. These receptors originate from a boy in the first two years of life who had a stem cell transplant for SCID, so the T cells may come from the graft donor. The conserved cysteine and the conserved F or W are not part of the CDR3 here.

v_gene: TRBV4-1
CDR3aa: ASSQGIGGYEQY

v_gene: TRBV12-3/TRBV12-4
CDR3aa: ASSLKRNTEAF

v_gene: TRBV5-4
CDR3aa: ASSLTGGVYNEQF

v_gene: TRBV4-2
CDR3aa: ASSQPSPGETQY

v_gene: TRBV20-1
CDR3aa: SASGGATDTQY

v_gene: TRBV6-5
CDR3aa: ASRSLATEQY

v_gene: TRBV7-6
CDR3aa: ASSAVGRPLSGANVLT

v_gene: TRBV29-1
CDR3aa: SVVGFGGGVGNEQF

v_gene: TRBV20-1
CDR3aa: SARLYGGQETQY

v_gene: TRBV4-1
CDR3aa: ASSQAPTEETQY

v_gene: TRBV29-1
CDR3aa: SVDMTGGRETDTQY

v_gene: TRBV12-3/TRBV12-4
CDR3aa: ASSLSGAPTNEKLF

v_gene: TRBV27
CDR3aa: ASSFMRENSPLH

v_gene: TRBV12-3/TRBV12-4
CDR3aa: ASSPFAQQGSEQY

v_gene: TRBV24-1
CDR3aa: ATSPHREGFDTQY

v_gene: TRBV6-1
CDR3aa: ASSSSGGAPDTQY

v_gene: TRBV7-2
CDR3aa: ASSFGTGRGYEQF

v_gene: TRBV11-2
CDR3aa: ASSPGQGYYNEQF

v_gene: TRBV5-1
CDR3aa: ASSLNGGAPDTQY

v_gene: TRBV12-3/TRBV12-4
CDR3aa: ASSSTGDRGEIGGQY

v_gene: TRBV12-3/TRBV12-4
CDR3aa: ASSPLGLALGNEQF

v_gene: TRBV29-1
CDR3aa: SVETGGRNTIY